The 10 T cell receptor beta chains below come from one sample, sequenced in a study of blood T cell repertoires in COVID-19. Clones were read by immunoSEQ multiplex PCR, and TCRdb kept only the in-frame ones, dropping some. The sample has 120,000 or so clones, more than 60% seen once. The sample was peripheral blood. The source of these receptors is a woman between 70 and 85 years old with acute or convalescent COVID-19.

This clone was counted only a few times. V is TRBV11-3 and J is TRBJ2-2, with D possibly matching TRBD1 (6 bases). Germline-derived CDR1 and CDR2 are SGHNT and YENEEA. CDR3 size: 14 residues. V was pared by 4 bases and J by 4 bases, with 10 bases between. The CDR3 region has the DNA TGTGCCAGCAGCTACAACAGGGCCACCGGGGAGCTGTTTTTT. Its translation: CASSYNRATGELFF.

The sample holds one count of this clone. The chain recombines TRBV18 with TRBJ1-2, with D unresolved. The CDR3 totals 14 residues. V was shortened by 0 bases and J by 6 bases, with 11 bases between the two germline ends. Looked up from germline, CDR1 is KGHSH and CDR2 is LQKENI. CDR3 nucleotide sequence: TGTGCCAGCTCACCACCGAGAGGGAACGATGGCTACACCTTC. As protein: CASSPPRGNDGYTF.

The CDR3 is CASSSGSRGKEQFF. CDR3 bases: TGTGCCAGCAGTTCTGGGTCAAGGGGAAAGGAGCAGTTCTTC. The V call is TRBV28, the J call TRBJ2-1, with a weak D call TRBD1 (5 bases). From germline, CDR1 is MDHEN and CDR2 SYDVKM. The V and J ends lost 4 bases and 10 bases respectively, with 17 bases between them. The CDR3 spans 14 residues.

With regard to this clone: Different DNA sequences within this sample yield the same CDR3. V is TRBV3-1 (or the pseudogene TRBV3-2) and J is TRBJ1-2, with a tentative D call TRBD1 (6 bases). CDR3 size: 13 residues. V was pared by 0 bases and J by 4 bases, with 6 bases between. Germline assignment: CDR1 LGHDT and CDR2 YNNKEL (reference sequence). CDR3 amino acids: CASSQDRGYGYTF. The CDR3 region has the DNA TGTGCCAGCAGCCAAGACAGGGGCTATGGCTACACCTTC.

This chain connects TRBV5-1 to TRBJ2-7; perhaps TRBD1 as D (5 bases). Germline CDR1 and CDR2: SGHRS and YFSETQ. The ends were cut back, 3 bases at V and 1 base at J, with 14 bases in the middle. The CDR3 runs to 15 residues. This CDR3 reads CASSSKQGSSYEQYF. CDR3 coding DNA: TGCGCCAGCAGCTCGAAGCAGGGATCATCCTACGAGCAGTACTTC.

This clone was recorded a few times. This sequence joins TRBV30 and TRBJ2-7, with D possibly being TRBD2 (5 bases). Germline V gene sequence: CDR1 GTSNPN, CDR2 SVGIG (reference sequence). Trimming removed 3 bases at V and 6 bases at J, with 18 bases between. CDR3 length: 14 residues. The chain's CDR3 is CAWRRLPEGSEQYF. The CDR3 bases are TGTGCCTGGAGGCGCCTCCCCGAGGGCTCCGAGCAGTACTTC.

The V gene is TRBV19, the J gene TRBJ2-6; maybe TRBD2 (5 bases). V gave up 5 bases and J gave up 2 bases, with 13 bases separating them. The CDR3 consists of 16 residues. Germline loops: CDR1 LNHDA, CDR2 SQIVND (reference sequence). The DNA for the CDR3 is TGTGCCAGTAGTCGGGAATGGGGAGCTGGGGCCAACGTCCTGACTTTC. It translates to CASSREWGAGANVLTF.

The chain carries TRBV18 and TRBJ1-5; 10 bases map to TRBD1. The CDR3 loop spans 14 amino acids. Trimming at V came to 8 bases and at J to 4 bases, leaving 5 bases not matched to a gene. The germline V gene has CDR1 KGHSH and CDR2 LQKENI. The CDR3 loop reads CASTPGQGNQPQHF. CDR3 coding DNA: TGTGCCAGCACCCCGGGACAGGGGAATCAGCCCCAGCATTTT.

The chain recombines TRBV5-8 with TRBJ1-6; D is ambiguous. Between the trimmed V and J ends, which lost 1 base and 13 bases, there was a span of 3 bases. The V gene's germline CDR1 is SGHTS and CDR2 YDEGEE. The CDR3 contains 10 residues. The CDR3 loop is CASSLRPLHF. The CDR3 DNA sequence: TGTGCCAGCAGCTTGCGTCCCCTCCACTTT. Based on the CDR3 plus reference TRBV5-8 and TRBJ1-6, the full variable domain is EAGVTQSPTHLIKTRGQQATLRCSPISGHTSVYWYQQALGLGLQFLLWYDEGEERNRGNFPPRFSGRQFPNYSSELNVNALELEDSALYLCASSLRPLHFGNGTRLTVT.

This clone came up a few times. The chain joins TRBV2 to TRBJ1-2, with D perhaps TRBD1 (5 bases). V was pared by 3 bases and J by 4 bases, with 12 bases between. The CDR3 consists of 14 residues. Germline V lookup: CDR1 SNHLY, CDR2 FYNNEI. DNA of the CDR3: TGTGCCAGCAGTGACGAGACAGAGTCCTATGGCTACACCTTC. Protein product: CASSDETESYGYTF.